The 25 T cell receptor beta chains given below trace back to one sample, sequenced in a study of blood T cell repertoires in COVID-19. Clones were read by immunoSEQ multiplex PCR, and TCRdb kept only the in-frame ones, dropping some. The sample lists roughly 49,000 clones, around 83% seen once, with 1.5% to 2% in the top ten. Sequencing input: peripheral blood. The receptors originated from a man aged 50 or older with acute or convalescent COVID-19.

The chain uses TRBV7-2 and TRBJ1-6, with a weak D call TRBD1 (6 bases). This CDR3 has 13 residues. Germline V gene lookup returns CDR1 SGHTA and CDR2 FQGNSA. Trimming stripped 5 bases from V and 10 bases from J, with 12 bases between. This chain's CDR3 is CASSPTGISPLHF. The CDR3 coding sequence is TGTGCCAGCAGCCCAACAGGGATCTCACCCCTCCACTTT.

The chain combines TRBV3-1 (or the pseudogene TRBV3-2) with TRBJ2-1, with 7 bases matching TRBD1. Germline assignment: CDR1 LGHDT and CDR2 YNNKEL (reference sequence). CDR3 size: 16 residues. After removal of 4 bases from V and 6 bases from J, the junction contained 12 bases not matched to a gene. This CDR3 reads CASSLALSEGANEQFF. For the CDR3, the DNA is TGTGCCAGCAGCCTCGCCCTTAGCGAGGGGGCCAATGAGCAGTTCTTC.

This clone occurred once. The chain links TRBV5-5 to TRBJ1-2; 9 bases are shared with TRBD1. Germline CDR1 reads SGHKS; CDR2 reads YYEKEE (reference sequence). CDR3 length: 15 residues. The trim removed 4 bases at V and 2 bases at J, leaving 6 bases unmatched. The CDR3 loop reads CASSGEGQGNYGYTF. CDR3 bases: TGTGCCAGCAGCGGCGAAGGACAGGGGAACTATGGCTACACCTTC.

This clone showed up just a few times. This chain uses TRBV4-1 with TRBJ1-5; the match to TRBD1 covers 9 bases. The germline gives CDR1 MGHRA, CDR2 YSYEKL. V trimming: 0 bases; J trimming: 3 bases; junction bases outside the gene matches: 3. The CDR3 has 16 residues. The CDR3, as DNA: TGCGCCAGCAGCCAAGAATGGGACAGGGTCAATCAGCCCCAGCATTTT. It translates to CASSQEWDRVNQPQHF.

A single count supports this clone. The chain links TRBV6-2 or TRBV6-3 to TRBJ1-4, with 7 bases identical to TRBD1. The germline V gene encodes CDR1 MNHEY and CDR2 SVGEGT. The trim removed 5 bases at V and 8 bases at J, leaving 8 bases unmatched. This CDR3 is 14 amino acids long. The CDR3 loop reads CASSRQGFGEKLFF. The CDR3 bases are TGTGCCAGCAGTCGACAGGGATTTGGCGAAAAACTGTTTTTT.

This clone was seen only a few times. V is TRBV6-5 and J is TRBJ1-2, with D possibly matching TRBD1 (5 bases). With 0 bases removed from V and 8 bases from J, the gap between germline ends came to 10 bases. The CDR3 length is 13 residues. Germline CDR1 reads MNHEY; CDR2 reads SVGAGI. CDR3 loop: CASSYSQGAGYTF. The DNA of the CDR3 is TGTGCCAGCAGTTACTCGCAAGGGGCGGGCTACACCTTC.

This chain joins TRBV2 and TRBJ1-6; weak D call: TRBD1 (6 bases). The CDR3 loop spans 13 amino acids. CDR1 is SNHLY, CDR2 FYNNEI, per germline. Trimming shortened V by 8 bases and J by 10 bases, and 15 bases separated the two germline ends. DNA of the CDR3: TGTGCCAGCCACCCCGGGACACAATCACCCCTCCACTTT. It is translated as CASHPGTQSPLHF.

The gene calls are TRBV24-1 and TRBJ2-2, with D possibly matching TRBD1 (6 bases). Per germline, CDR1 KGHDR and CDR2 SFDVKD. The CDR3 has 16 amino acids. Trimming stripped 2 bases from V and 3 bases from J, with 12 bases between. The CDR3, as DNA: TGTGCCACCAGTGATTGGACAGTGGGTTACACCGGGGAGCTGTTTTTT. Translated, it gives CATSDWTVGYTGELFF.

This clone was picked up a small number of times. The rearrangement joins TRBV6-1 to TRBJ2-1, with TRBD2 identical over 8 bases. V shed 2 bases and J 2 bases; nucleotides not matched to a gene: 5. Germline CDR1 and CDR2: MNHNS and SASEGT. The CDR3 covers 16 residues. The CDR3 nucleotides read TGTGCCAGCAGTGAAAGAGGCGGGGGGACCTACAATGAGCAGTTCTTC. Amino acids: CASSERGGGTYNEQFF.

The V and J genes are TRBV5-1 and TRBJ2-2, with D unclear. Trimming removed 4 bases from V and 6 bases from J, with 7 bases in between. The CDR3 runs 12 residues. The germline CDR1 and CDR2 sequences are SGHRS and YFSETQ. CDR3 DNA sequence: TGCGCCAGCAGCCTCTTTTCCGGGGAGCTGTTTTTT. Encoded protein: CASSLFSGELFF.

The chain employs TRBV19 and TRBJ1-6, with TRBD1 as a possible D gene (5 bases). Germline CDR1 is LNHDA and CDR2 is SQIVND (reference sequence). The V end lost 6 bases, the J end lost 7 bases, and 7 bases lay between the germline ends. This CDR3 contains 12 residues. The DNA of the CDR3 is TGTGCCAGTAGCACAGGAAATTCACCCCTCCACTTT. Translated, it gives CASSTGNSPLHF.

In DNA form, the CDR3 reads TGTGCCAGCTCGGAACAGGTCTCTGAAGCTTTCTTT. Its protein product is CASSEQVSEAFF. The V and J genes are TRBV18 and TRBJ1-1; a weak D match, TRBD1 (5 bases). V lost 6 bases and J lost 6, with 11 bases in between. This CDR3 is 12 amino acids long. Germline V lookup: CDR1 KGHSH, CDR2 LQKENI.

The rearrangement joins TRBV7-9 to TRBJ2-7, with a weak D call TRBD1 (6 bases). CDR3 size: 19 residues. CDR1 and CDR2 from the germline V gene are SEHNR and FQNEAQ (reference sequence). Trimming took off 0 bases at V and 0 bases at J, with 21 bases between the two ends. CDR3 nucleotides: TGTGCCAGCAGCTTAGCTGTTCTTTCTTCAGGGGTCCCCTCCTACGAGCAGTACTTC. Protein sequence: CASSLAVLSSGVPSYEQYF.

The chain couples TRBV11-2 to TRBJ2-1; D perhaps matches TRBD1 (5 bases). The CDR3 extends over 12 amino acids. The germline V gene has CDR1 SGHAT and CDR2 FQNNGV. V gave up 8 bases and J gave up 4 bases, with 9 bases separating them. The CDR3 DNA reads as TGTGCCAGCGGAACAGGTTACAATGAGCAGTTCTTC. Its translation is CASGTGYNEQFF. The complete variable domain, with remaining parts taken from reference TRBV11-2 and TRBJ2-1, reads EAGVAQSPRYKIIEKRQSVAFWCNPISGHATLYWYQQILGQGPKLLIQFQNNGVVDDSQLPKDRFSAERLKGVDSTLKIQPAKLEDSAVYLCASGTGYNEQFFGPGTRLTVL.

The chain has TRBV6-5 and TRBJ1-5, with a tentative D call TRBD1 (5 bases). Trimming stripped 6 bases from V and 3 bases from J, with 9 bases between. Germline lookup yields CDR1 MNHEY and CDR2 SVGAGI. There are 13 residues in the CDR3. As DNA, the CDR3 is TGTGCCAGCAGGCAGGGAATCAATCAGCCCCAGCATTTT. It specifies CASRQGINQPQHF.

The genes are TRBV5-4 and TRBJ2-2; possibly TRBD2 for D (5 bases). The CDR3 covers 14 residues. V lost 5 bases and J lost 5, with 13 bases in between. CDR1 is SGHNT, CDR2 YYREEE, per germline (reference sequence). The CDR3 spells CASREGSGTGELFF. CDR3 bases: TGTGCCAGCAGGGAAGGGTCGGGGACCGGGGAGCTGTTTTTT.

This CDR3 is CASSQGLAGTKNIQYF. Written as DNA, the CDR3 is TGTGCCAGCAGCCAAGGACTAGCGGGAACCAAAAACATTCAGTACTTC. The V call is TRBV3-1 (or the pseudogene TRBV3-2), the J call TRBJ2-4; 11 bases align to TRBD2. The CDR3 runs 16 residues. Unmatched junction bases numbered 1, after V lost 1 base and J lost 2 bases. Germline CDR1 is LGHDT and CDR2 is YNNKEL (reference sequence).

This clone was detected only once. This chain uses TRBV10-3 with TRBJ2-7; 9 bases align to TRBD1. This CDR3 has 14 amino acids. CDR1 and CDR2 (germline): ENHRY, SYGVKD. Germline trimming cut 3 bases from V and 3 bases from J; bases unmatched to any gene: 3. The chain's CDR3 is CAISDPGQGYEQYF. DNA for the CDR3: TGTGCCATCAGTGATCCGGGACAGGGCTACGAGCAGTACTTC.

This CDR3 is CASSQRDTQYF. In DNA, the CDR3 is TGTGCCAGCTCCCAGCGGGATACGCAGTATTTT. This chain connects TRBV18 to TRBJ2-3, with TRBD2 as a possible D gene (5 bases). Per the germline V gene, CDR1 is KGHSH and CDR2 is LQKENI. The CDR3 spans 11 residues. V was pared by 6 bases and J by 6 bases, with 7 bases between.

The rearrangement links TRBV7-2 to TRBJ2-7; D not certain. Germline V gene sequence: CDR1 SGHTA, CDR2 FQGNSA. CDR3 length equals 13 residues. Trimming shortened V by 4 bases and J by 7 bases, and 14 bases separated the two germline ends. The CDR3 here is CASSSSPSKEQYF. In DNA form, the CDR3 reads TGTGCCAGCAGCTCCTCGCCCTCTAAAGAGCAGTACTTC.

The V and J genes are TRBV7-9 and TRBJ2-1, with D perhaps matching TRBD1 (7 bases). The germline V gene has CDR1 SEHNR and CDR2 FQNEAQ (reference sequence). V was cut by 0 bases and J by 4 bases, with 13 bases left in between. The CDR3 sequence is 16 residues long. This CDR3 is CASSLAAGTEYNEQFF. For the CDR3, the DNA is TGTGCCAGCAGCTTAGCTGCGGGGACAGAATACAATGAGCAGTTCTTC.

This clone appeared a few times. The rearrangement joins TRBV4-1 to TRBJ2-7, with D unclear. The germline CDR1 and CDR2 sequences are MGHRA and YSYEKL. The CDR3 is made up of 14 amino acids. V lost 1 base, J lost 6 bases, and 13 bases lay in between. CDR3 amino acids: CASSQGQAGFEQYF. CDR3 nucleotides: TGCGCCAGCAGCCAAGGGCAGGCAGGTTTCGAGCAGTACTTC.

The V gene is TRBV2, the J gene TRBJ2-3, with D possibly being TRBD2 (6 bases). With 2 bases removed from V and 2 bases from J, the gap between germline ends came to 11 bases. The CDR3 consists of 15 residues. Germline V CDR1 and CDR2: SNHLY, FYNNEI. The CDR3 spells CASSELGLDTDTQYF. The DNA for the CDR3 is TGTGCCAGCAGTGAATTGGGACTCGACACAGATACGCAGTATTTT.

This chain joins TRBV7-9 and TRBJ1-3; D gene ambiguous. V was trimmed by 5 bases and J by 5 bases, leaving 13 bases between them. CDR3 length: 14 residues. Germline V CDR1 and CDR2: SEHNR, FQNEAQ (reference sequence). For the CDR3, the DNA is TGTGCCAGCAGCCCGGTCGCAGGTCGAAACACCATATATTTT. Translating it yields CASSPVAGRNTIYF.

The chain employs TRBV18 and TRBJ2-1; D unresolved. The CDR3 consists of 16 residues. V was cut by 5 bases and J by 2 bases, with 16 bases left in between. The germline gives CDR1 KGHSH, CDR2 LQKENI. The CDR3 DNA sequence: TGTGCCAGCTCAGCCACACAACAGAAAGCCTACAATGAGCAGTTCTTC. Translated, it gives CASSATQQKAYNEQFF.